These T cell receptor beta chains were read from a single sample in a study of response to subunit inactivated influenza vaccine. TCRdb recomputed calls from the RT-PCR reads with MiXCR, one row per CDR3 protein. The repertoire includes some 570,000 distinct CDR3 sequences, about 11% of them detected once, and around 10% sits in the top ten. The same sample was also studied in work on T cells expressing NK-cell markers.

Sequenced material: PBMCs from blood, taken on the day of vaccination. These receptors were taken from a man in his fifties who received an inactivated influenza vaccine. Each CDR3 is given with its conserved first and last residue. Fields, in order: V gene, clone size, CDR3 length, J gene, D gene, CDR3 DNA, CDR3 protein. A D gene is named only where the DNA matches it firmly. A row's size may be missing; if present it is once, few, many or a size class.

v_call: TRBV20-1
clone_size: few
cdr3_length: 11
j_call: TRBJ2-1
d_call: NA
cdr3_nt: TGCAGTGCTCTACGGGCCAATGAGCAGTTCTTC
cdr3_aa: CSALRANEQFF

v_call: TRBV7-9
clone_size: NA
cdr3_length: 15
j_call: TRBJ2-4
d_call: TRBD1
cdr3_nt: TGTGCCAGCAGCCAACCGGGACAGGTTAAAAACATTCAGTACTTC
cdr3_aa: CASSQPGQVKNIQYF

v_call: TRBV6-1
clone_size: few
cdr3_length: 11
j_call: TRBJ1-2
d_call: NA
cdr3_nt: TGTGCCAGCAGTGAGTGGCAGGTCGAGACCTTC
cdr3_aa: CASSEWQVETF

v_call: TRBV7-9
clone_size: few
cdr3_length: 13
j_call: TRBJ2-7
d_call: NA
cdr3_nt: TGTGCCAGCAGCGTTAGCGGAACCTACGAGCAGTACTTC
cdr3_aa: CASSVSGTYEQYF

v_call: TRBV6-6
clone_size: NA
cdr3_length: 12
j_call: TRBJ2-3
d_call: NA
cdr3_nt: TGTGCCAGCACCTGGACCCTCCTCACGCAGTATTTT
cdr3_aa: CASTWTLLTQYF

v_call: TRBV7-2
clone_size: many
cdr3_length: 17
j_call: TRBJ2-3
d_call: NA
cdr3_nt: TGTGCCAGCAGTTTAAGCCCTCCCCGCCGCGGGACAGATACGCAGTATTTT
cdr3_aa: CASSLSPPRRGTDTQYF

v_call: TRBV5-1
clone_size: few
cdr3_length: 14
j_call: TRBJ2-7
d_call: NA
cdr3_nt: TGCGCCAGCAGCATCGGGACATCCTCCTACGAGCAGTACTTC
cdr3_aa: CASSIGTSSYEQYF

v_call: TRBV4-3
clone_size: many
cdr3_length: 15
j_call: TRBJ2-3
d_call: NA
cdr3_nt: TGCGCCAGCAGCCCCTTGAAACGCACAGATGGTACGCAGTATTTT
cdr3_aa: CASSPLKRTDGTQYF

v_call: TRBV11-2
clone_size: NA
cdr3_length: 14
j_call: TRBJ1-1
d_call: NA
cdr3_nt: TGTGCCAGCAGCCTCGAGAATCTCAACACTGAAGCTTTCTTT
cdr3_aa: CASSLENLNTEAFF

v_call: TRBV2
clone_size: NA
cdr3_length: 15
j_call: TRBJ2-1
d_call: TRBD2
cdr3_nt: TGTGCCAGCAGTGTGATTAGCGGGCCCGACAATGAGCAGTTCTTC
cdr3_aa: CASSVISGPDNEQFF

v_call: TRBV5-1
clone_size: NA
cdr3_length: 16
j_call: TRBJ2-5
d_call: TRBD1
cdr3_nt: TGCGCCAGCAGCCATGGGACAGGGGGTGGCCAAGAGACCCAGTACTTC
cdr3_aa: CASSHGTGGGQETQYF

v_call: TRBV7-2
clone_size: NA
cdr3_length: 17
j_call: TRBJ2-1
d_call: NA
cdr3_nt: TGTGCCAGCAGCTTAGGAAGGGGAGGTAGCGTTAACAATGAGCAGTTCTTC
cdr3_aa: CASSLGRGGSVNNEQFF

v_call: TRBV20-1
clone_size: NA
cdr3_length: 12
j_call: TRBJ2-7
d_call: NA
cdr3_nt: TGCAGTGCTTCGCCGGGGACCTACGAGCAGTACTTC
cdr3_aa: CSASPGTYEQYF

v_call: TRBV5-6
clone_size: few
cdr3_length: 12
j_call: TRBJ2-3
d_call: TRBD1
cdr3_nt: TGTGCCAGCAGCTTACGGGACAGGGCATATTATTTT
cdr3_aa: CASSLRDRAYYF

v_call: TRBV6-2/TRBV6-3
clone_size: NA
cdr3_length: 14
j_call: TRBJ2-1
d_call: NA
cdr3_nt: TGTGCCACCCTGGGTCTAGTTCCCTACAATGAGCAGTTCTTC
cdr3_aa: CATLGLVPYNEQFF

v_call: TRBV6-5
clone_size: few
cdr3_length: 14
j_call: TRBJ2-3
d_call: NA
cdr3_nt: TGTGCCAGCAGTTCCGCCGGAGGGCTAGATACGCAGTATTTT
cdr3_aa: CASSSAGGLDTQYF

v_call: TRBV3-1
clone_size: NA
cdr3_length: 11
j_call: TRBJ2-1
d_call: NA
cdr3_nt: TGTGCCAGCAGCCAAACGGGGGAGCAGTTCTTC
cdr3_aa: CASSQTGEQFF

v_call: TRBV4-1
clone_size: NA
cdr3_length: 17
j_call: TRBJ2-6
d_call: NA
cdr3_nt: TGCGCCAGCAGCCTCGACAGTTACCGCTCTGGGGCCAACGTCCTGACTTTC
cdr3_aa: CASSLDSYRSGANVLTF

v_call: TRBV27
clone_size: few
cdr3_length: 13
j_call: TRBJ2-5
d_call: NA
cdr3_nt: TGTGCCAGCAGTCAAGGGCAGGGAGGGACCCAGTACTTC
cdr3_aa: CASSQGQGGTQYF

v_call: TRBV15
clone_size: NA
cdr3_length: 17
j_call: TRBJ2-6
d_call: TRBD1
cdr3_nt: TGTGCCACCAGCAGAGAAGGGACAGGGGCTGGGGCCAACGTCCTGACTTTC
cdr3_aa: CATSREGTGAGANVLTF

v_call: TRBV3-1
clone_size: few
cdr3_length: 13
j_call: TRBJ2-5
d_call: TRBD2
cdr3_nt: TGTGCCACCGGGAGGGGTGTTGGGGAGACCCAGTACTTC
cdr3_aa: CATGRGVGETQYF

v_call: TRBV27
clone_size: many
cdr3_length: 15
j_call: TRBJ2-1
d_call: TRBD2
cdr3_nt: TGTGCCAGCAACATACTAGCGAGGGGATACAATGAGCAGTTCTTC
cdr3_aa: CASNILARGYNEQFF

v_call: TRBV12-3/TRBV12-4
clone_size: few
cdr3_length: 20
j_call: TRBJ2-3
d_call: TRBD2
cdr3_nt: TGTGCCAGCAGTCCAGGGCGACTAGCGGGAAGAGGGGACTACACAGATACGCAGTATTTT
cdr3_aa: CASSPGRLAGRGDYTDTQYF

v_call: TRBV7-9
clone_size: NA
cdr3_length: 16
j_call: TRBJ2-1
d_call: TRBD2
cdr3_nt: TGTGCCAGCAGCCCTCGGCGGGGGGCCGCCTACAATGAGCAGTTCTTC
cdr3_aa: CASSPRRGAAYNEQFF

v_call: TRBV27
clone_size: few
cdr3_length: 14
j_call: TRBJ1-3
d_call: NA
cdr3_nt: TGTGCCAGCAGCCGCGCCAGGGACGGAAACACCATATATTTT
cdr3_aa: CASSRARDGNTIYF

v_call: TRBV12-3/TRBV12-4
clone_size: NA
cdr3_length: 15
j_call: TRBJ2-5
d_call: TRBD2
cdr3_nt: TGTGCCAGCAGTTTCAAGCGGGGGGTATTCTGGGCCCAGTACTTC
cdr3_aa: CASSFKRGVFWAQYF

v_call: TRBV12-3/TRBV12-4
clone_size: NA
cdr3_length: 12
j_call: TRBJ1-1
d_call: NA
cdr3_nt: TGTGCCAGCAGTAGCGGAATTACTGAAGCTTTCTTT
cdr3_aa: CASSSGITEAFF

v_call: TRBV18
clone_size: NA
cdr3_length: 15
j_call: TRBJ2-2
d_call: NA
cdr3_nt: TGTGCCAGCTCAGCCAGCGAAGCCCTCACCGGGGAGCTGTTTTTT
cdr3_aa: CASSASEALTGELFF

v_call: TRBV12-3/TRBV12-4
clone_size: few
cdr3_length: 16
j_call: TRBJ2-7
d_call: TRBD2
cdr3_nt: TGTGCCAGCAGTTTAGCGGGCGGGAGCGGTTCTTACGAGCAGTACTTC
cdr3_aa: CASSLAGGSGSYEQYF

v_call: TRBV10-3
clone_size: few
cdr3_length: 15
j_call: TRBJ1-4
d_call: NA
cdr3_nt: TGTGCCATCAGCCATGAGCGGGGTTCTAATGAAAAACTGTTTTTT
cdr3_aa: CAISHERGSNEKLFF

v_call: TRBV7-9
clone_size: NA
cdr3_length: 14
j_call: TRBJ2-7
d_call: NA
cdr3_nt: TGTGCCAGCAGTCAGAGCTTGAGCTCCTACGAGCAGTACTTC
cdr3_aa: CASSQSLSSYEQYF

v_call: TRBV7-9
clone_size: NA
cdr3_length: 16
j_call: TRBJ1-5
d_call: NA
cdr3_nt: TGTGCCAGCAGCTTAGTCGTGTCAGGGAAAGGTCAGCCCCAGCATTTT
cdr3_aa: CASSLVVSGKGQPQHF

v_call: TRBV29-1
clone_size: many
cdr3_length: 15
j_call: TRBJ2-5
d_call: NA
cdr3_nt: TGCAGCGTTGAATTGGGGATGCGGTACCAAGAGACCCAGTACTTC
cdr3_aa: CSVELGMRYQETQYF

v_call: TRBV9
clone_size: NA
cdr3_length: 16
j_call: TRBJ2-1
d_call: TRBD2
cdr3_nt: TGTGCCAGCAGCGTAGACCTAGCGGGGGCCTACAATGAGCAGTTCTTC
cdr3_aa: CASSVDLAGAYNEQFF

v_call: TRBV5-6
clone_size: NA
cdr3_length: 13
j_call: TRBJ2-3
d_call: NA
cdr3_nt: TGTGCCAGCAAATTAACAGGGACAGATACGCAGTATTTT
cdr3_aa: CASKLTGTDTQYF

v_call: TRBV2
clone_size: NA
cdr3_length: 16
j_call: TRBJ2-7
d_call: NA
cdr3_nt: TGTGCCAGCAGCACCGGGACATCCGGGGTAGGGTACGAGCAGTACTTC
cdr3_aa: CASSTGTSGVGYEQYF

v_call: TRBV29-1
clone_size: few
cdr3_length: 14
j_call: TRBJ2-2
d_call: TRBD2
cdr3_nt: TGCAGCGTTGATCTAGCGGGGGTCACCGGGGAGCTGTTTTTT
cdr3_aa: CSVDLAGVTGELFF

v_call: TRBV6-1
clone_size: NA
cdr3_length: 16
j_call: TRBJ2-2
d_call: TRBD1
cdr3_nt: TGTGCCAGCAGTAGAAACAGGGGGACGAACACCGGGGAGCTGTTTTTT
cdr3_aa: CASSRNRGTNTGELFF

v_call: TRBV9
clone_size: NA
cdr3_length: 14
j_call: TRBJ2-7
d_call: TRBD2
cdr3_nt: TGTGCCAGCAGCCCGAGCGGACTAGCGAGCGAGCAGTACTTC
cdr3_aa: CASSPSGLASEQYF

v_call: TRBV24-1
clone_size: few
cdr3_length: 14
j_call: TRBJ2-3
d_call: NA
cdr3_nt: TGTGCCACCAGTAGACAGGGAGGAAGAGATACGCAGTATTTT
cdr3_aa: CATSRQGGRDTQYF

v_call: TRBV28
clone_size: once
cdr3_length: 16
j_call: TRBJ2-6
d_call: NA
cdr3_nt: TGTGCCAGCAGTTTATACATAAGCTCTGGGGCCAACGTCCTGACTTTC
cdr3_aa: CASSLYISSGANVLTF

v_call: TRBV20-1
clone_size: few
cdr3_length: 15
j_call: TRBJ2-5
d_call: TRBD2
cdr3_nt: TGCAGTGCTAAGAGGGGCGGGGGGGCCCCAGAGACCCAGTACTTC
cdr3_aa: CSAKRGGGAPETQYF

v_call: TRBV10-3
clone_size: NA
cdr3_length: 15
j_call: TRBJ1-3
d_call: NA
cdr3_nt: TGTGCCATCAGTGCCGGGGACAACTCTGGAAACACCATATATTTT
cdr3_aa: CAISAGDNSGNTIYF

v_call: TRBV29-1
clone_size: NA
cdr3_length: 14
j_call: TRBJ1-1
d_call: NA
cdr3_nt: TGCAGCCATCATCCCAGGGGAAGGGGCACTGAAGCTTTCTTT
cdr3_aa: CSHHPRGRGTEAFF

v_call: TRBV29-1
clone_size: NA
cdr3_length: 15
j_call: TRBJ2-1
d_call: TRBD2
cdr3_nt: TGCAGCGTAGGGAAGAGCGGGGGAACCTACAATGAGCAGTTCTTC
cdr3_aa: CSVGKSGGTYNEQFF

v_call: TRBV4-2
clone_size: few
cdr3_length: 18
j_call: TRBJ2-7
d_call: TRBD1
cdr3_nt: TGTGCCAGCAGCCAAGATGCTGTACTGGGACAGGTAGGGAACGAGCAGTACTTC
cdr3_aa: CASSQDAVLGQVGNEQYF

v_call: TRBV18
clone_size: NA
cdr3_length: 14
j_call: TRBJ2-5
d_call: NA
cdr3_nt: TGTGCCAGCTCACCACGGGGTTCCTTAGAGACCCAGTACTTC
cdr3_aa: CASSPRGSLETQYF